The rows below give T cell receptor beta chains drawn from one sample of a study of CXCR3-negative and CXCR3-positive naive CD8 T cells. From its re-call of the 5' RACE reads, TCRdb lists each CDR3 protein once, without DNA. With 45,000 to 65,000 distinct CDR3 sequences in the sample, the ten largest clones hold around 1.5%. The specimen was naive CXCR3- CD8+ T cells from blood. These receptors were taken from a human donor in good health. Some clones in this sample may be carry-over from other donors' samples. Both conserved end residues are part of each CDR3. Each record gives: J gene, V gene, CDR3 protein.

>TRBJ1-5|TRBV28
CASSPDSANNQPQHF
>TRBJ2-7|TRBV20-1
CSARDLASEPYEQYF
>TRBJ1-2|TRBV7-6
CASSLEVQGPNGYTF
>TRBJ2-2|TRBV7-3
CASSLTGYANTGELFF
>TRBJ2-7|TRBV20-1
CSAGGPASYEQYF
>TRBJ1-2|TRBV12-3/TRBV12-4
CASKIKKGLNYGYTF
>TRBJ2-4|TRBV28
CASSPSGGSENIQYF
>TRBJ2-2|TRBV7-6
CASSLARRVEGPNTGELFF
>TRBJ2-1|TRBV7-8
CASWAGLTYNEQFF
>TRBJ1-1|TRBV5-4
CASSFGVEAFF
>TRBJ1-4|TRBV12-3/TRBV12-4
CASSSGGRKEKLFF
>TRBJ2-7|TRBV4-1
CASSQDLPYEQYF
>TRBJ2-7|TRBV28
CASSYTRDRGLREQYF
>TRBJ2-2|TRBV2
CASSDGLGDTGELFF
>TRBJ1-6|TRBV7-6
CASSSGGVSPLHF
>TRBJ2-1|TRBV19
CASSIDLRGAGYNEQFF
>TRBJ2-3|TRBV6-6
CASSYGRIGDADTQYF
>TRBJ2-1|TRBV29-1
CSVNLQGGNEQFF
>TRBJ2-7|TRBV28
CASSIDRYEQYF
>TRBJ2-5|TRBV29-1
CSVVVRGPQETQYF
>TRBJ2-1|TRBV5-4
CASSLLREAIEQFF
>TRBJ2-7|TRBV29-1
CSGTSGEAREQYF
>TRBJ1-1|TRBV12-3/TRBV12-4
CASITWNTEAFF
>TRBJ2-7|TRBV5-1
CARATGKVYEQYF
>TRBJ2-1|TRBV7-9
CASSQSTGINEQFF
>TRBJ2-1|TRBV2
CASNGGAGQMVKDSEQFF
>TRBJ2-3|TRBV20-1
CSASPQRVITDTQYF
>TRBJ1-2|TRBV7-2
CASSLATGIPF
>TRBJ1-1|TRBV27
CASSLFIRDRASEAFF
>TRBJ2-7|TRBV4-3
CASSQGTGLTYEQYF
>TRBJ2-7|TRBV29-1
CSVVGPPDRVSYSYEQYF
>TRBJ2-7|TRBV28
CASSLRGVFSYEQYF
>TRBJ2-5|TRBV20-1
CSARETGTAQETQYF
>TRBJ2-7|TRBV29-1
CSVEDGSSGSYEQYF
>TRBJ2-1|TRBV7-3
CASSLTGRQGHEQFF
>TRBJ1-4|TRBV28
CASSLGEKLFF
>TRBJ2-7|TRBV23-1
CASSQRQGSYEQYF
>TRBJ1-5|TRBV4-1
CASSQGIVGNQPQHF
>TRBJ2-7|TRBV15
CATSRDRGEFYEQYF
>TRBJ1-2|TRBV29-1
CSVEDDTVGDYGYTF